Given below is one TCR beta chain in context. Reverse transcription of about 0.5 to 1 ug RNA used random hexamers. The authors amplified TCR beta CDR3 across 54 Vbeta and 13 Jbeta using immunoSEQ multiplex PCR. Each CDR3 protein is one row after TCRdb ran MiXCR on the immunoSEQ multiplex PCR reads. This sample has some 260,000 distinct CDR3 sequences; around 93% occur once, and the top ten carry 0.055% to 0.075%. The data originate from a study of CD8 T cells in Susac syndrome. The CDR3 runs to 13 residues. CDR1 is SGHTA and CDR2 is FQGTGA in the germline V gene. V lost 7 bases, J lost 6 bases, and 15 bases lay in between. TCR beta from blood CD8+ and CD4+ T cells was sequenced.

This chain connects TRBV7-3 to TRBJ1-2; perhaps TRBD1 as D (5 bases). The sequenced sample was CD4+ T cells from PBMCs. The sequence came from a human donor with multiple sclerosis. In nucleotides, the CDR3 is TGTGCCAGCACCCCTGGGGGGAGGCATGGCTACACCTTC. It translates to CASTPGGRHGYTF.